This TCR beta chain was sequenced in a study of shared clonotypes between healthy human individuals. It was 300 to 350 ng DNA, roughly 28,000 T cell genomes, that went into each replicate PCR of unsorted PBMC. The protocol was immunoSEQ multiplex PCR, while the TCRdb copy is restricted to in-frame clones and leaves out a portion. The repertoire consists of 470,000 or so clones, with more than 65% occurring once and the leading ten covering about 13%. V shed 0 bases and J 7 bases; nucleotides not matched to a gene: 8. There are 15 residues in the CDR3. The germline V gene has CDR1 LGHNA and CDR2 YNFKEQ.

The source of this sequence is a middle-aged woman in good health. Some clones in this sample may be carry-over from other donors' samples. Sequenced: PBMCs. J is TRBJ1-1 and V is TRBV4-2, with TRBD1 matching over 7 bases. CDR3 loop: CASSQDPRGPVEAFF. CDR3 nucleotide sequence: TGTGCCAGCAGCCAAGACCCAAGGGGGCCCGTTGAAGCTTTCTTT.